This T cell receptor (beta chain) is from a study of immune evolution from preneoplasia to lung adenocarcinoma. Study context: HLA loss of heterozygosity: about 7% AIS, under 19% MIA, around 33% ADC, none AAH.

The table came from immunoSEQ multiplex PCR; TCRdb's copy has only in-frame clones and leaves some out. The sample has 6,000 or so clones; less than 75% are singletons. Patients had resection in Japan or China between 2014 and 2017. Turning to this clone: Antigen: not known.

Points from the study as a whole: KRAS-mutant nodules had the highest T cell clonality.

Between the trimmed V and J ends, which lost 7 bases and 3 bases, there was a span of 16 bases. The germline gives CDR1 MNHNY, CDR2 SVGAGI (reference sequence). The CDR3 sequence is 14 residues long. This chain connects TRBV6-6 to TRBJ2-7; the D gene is possibly TRBD2 (6 bases). The sample was FFPE lung adenocarcinoma in situ tissue. This receptor was identified in a donor older than 65 with lung adenocarcinoma. CDR3 sequence (DNA): TGTGCCAGCACCCACCCGGGACTGAGCTACGAGCAGTACTTC. Its translation is CASTHPGLSYEQYF.